A selection of T cell receptor beta chains follows, all from one sample in a study of T cells in localized non-small cell lung cancer. Assay: immunoSEQ multiplex PCR; the TCRdb copy retains only in-frame clones and omits some. The top ten clones hold 15% of a sample with 20,000 to 25,000 clones, more than 75% of them seen once. The sample in question was PBMCs, obtained before any cancer treatment. Receptors originate from a woman aged 40-69 years with stage II squamous cell lung carcinoma. Each CDR3 is given with its conserved first and last residue. Fields, in order: D gene, V gene, clone size, J gene, CDR3 DNA, CDR3 protein. The D gene is left open where the match is weak. A clone size is listed for some rows: how often the clone was seen (once, few, many), or a class if it is expanded.

>NA|TRBV7-2|NA|TRBJ2-3
TGTGCCAGCAGCTTAGGACTACGGGGCACAGATACGCAGTATTTT
CASSLGLRGTDTQYF
>TRBD1|TRBV7-9|once|TRBJ2-7
TGTGCCAGCAGCTTAACAGGGGGCTACGAGCAGTACTTC
CASSLTGGYEQYF
>NA|TRBV9|few|TRBJ1-4
TGTGCCAGCAGCGTAGGGATCGGCGGGGGAGAAAAACTGTTTTTT
CASSVGIGGGEKLFF
>NA|TRBV11-3|few|TRBJ2-1
TGTGCCAGCAGCTTAGAGGAGGGGGTGAATGAGCAGTTCTTC
CASSLEEGVNEQFF
>NA|TRBV6-5|NA|TRBJ1-1
TGTGCCAGCAGTTACAGGGTTTCGGACACTGAAGCTTTCTTT
CASSYRVSDTEAFF
>TRBD2|TRBV30|NA|TRBJ2-1
TGTGCCTGGAGTGTACTAGCGGGGTATGAGCAGTTCTTC
CAWSVLAGYEQFF
>NA|TRBV2|NA|TRBJ2-7
TGTGCCAGCAGTTCCGGGACACGGACCTACGAGCAGTACTTC
CASSSGTRTYEQYF
>NA|TRBV4-3|NA|TRBJ1-1
TGCGCCAGCAGCCAAGATGGGGTTGGCGGGGGCGGGTACACTGAAGCTTTCTTT
CASSQDGVGGGGYTEAFF
>TRBD2|TRBV28|NA|TRBJ2-1
TGTGCCAGCATCTCTCCGGGACTAGCGCATGAGCAGTTCTTC
CASISPGLAHEQFF
>NA|TRBV7-2|NA|TRBJ1-2
TGTGCCAGCAGCCCCCCCCAGGGGTATGGCTACACCTTC
CASSPPQGYGYTF
>NA|TRBV19|NA|TRBJ1-2
TGTGCCAGTAGAACCGGGACGGTTAATGGCTACACCTTC
CASRTGTVNGYTF
>TRBD1|TRBV5-6|NA|TRBJ2-1
TGTGCCAGCAGCTTCACCGGGACAGGGGGCGTCAATAATGAGCAGTTCTTC
CASSFTGTGGVNNEQFF
>NA|TRBV2|NA|TRBJ2-1
TGTGCCAGCAGTAGCGGGCGGGCCTACAATGAGCAGTTCTTC
CASSSGRAYNEQFF